This TCR beta chain was captured by sequencing in a study of cytomegalovirus exposure and HLA in healthy donors. The table came from immunoSEQ multiplex PCR; TCRdb's copy has only in-frame clones and leaves some out. The sample holds around 150,000 clones, approximately 96% seen once. V gave up 5 bases and J gave up 6 bases, with 16 bases separating them. The length of the CDR3 is 14 residues. The V gene's germline CDR1 is SGHAT and CDR2 FQDESV (reference sequence). Among the approximately 130 subjects of the validation cohort, separate from the roughly 730-subject first cohort, were the donors. The rearrangement joins TRBV11-1 to TRBJ1-1, with a possible D match to TRBD1 (6 bases). Sample: PBMCs. The sequence derives from a woman in her late teens or twenties in good health and CMV-seronegative. CDR3 coding DNA: TGTGCCAGCAGCCTGCAGCGAACAGGGTCTGAAGCTTTCTTT. Translating gives CASSLQRTGSEAFF. The full variable domain, with the rest looked up from reference TRBV11-1 and TRBJ1-1, is EAEVAQSPRYKITEKSQAVAFWCDPISGHATLYWYRQILGQGPELLVQFQDESVVDDSQLPKDRFSAERLKGVDSTLKIQPAELGDSAMYLCASSLQRTGSEAFFGQGTRLTVV.